The 25 T cell receptor beta chains listed next were all sequenced from one sample in a study of brain T cells in children with intractable seizures. The protocol was immunoSEQ multiplex PCR, while the TCRdb copy is restricted to in-frame clones and leaves out a portion. The table has about 76,000 clones, more than 85% seen once; the top ten hold over 1.5%. Sequencing was performed on peripheral blood, taken at surgery. Receptors were obtained from a boy under two years old with tuberous sclerosis and intractable seizures.

This sequence joins TRBV15 and TRBJ2-3; D possibly corresponds to TRBD2 (5 bases). This CDR3 is built from 15 residues. V lost 5 bases, J lost 2 bases, and 14 bases lay in between. Germline V gene sequence: CDR1 LNHNV, CDR2 YYDKDF (reference sequence). The CDR3 loop is CATSAGIDHTDTQYF. For the CDR3, the DNA is TGTGCCACCAGCGCGGGCATCGATCACACAGATACGCAGTATTTT.

The chain combines TRBV10-1 with TRBJ2-3; 8 nucleotides align to TRBD2. Unmatched junction bases numbered 3, after V lost 0 bases and J lost 4 bases. CDR1 WNHNN and CDR2 SYGVQD come from the germline V gene (reference sequence). The CDR3 length is 15 residues. This chain's CDR3 is CASSESTSVADTQYF. As DNA, the CDR3 is TGCGCCAGCAGTGAGTCGACTAGCGTAGCAGATACGCAGTATTTT.

In nucleotides, the CDR3 is TGTGCCAGTAGTTTGGAGGCAGGGGCTCCCCCTTATAGCAATCAGCCCCAGCATTTT. Translation gives CASSLEAGAPPYSNQPQHF. The chain couples TRBV19 to TRBJ1-5; tentatively, D is TRBD1 (6 bases). Trimming took 5 bases from V and 0 from J, leaving 23 bases between them. Germline CDR1 LNHDA, CDR2 SQIVND (reference sequence). The CDR3 length is 19 residues.

Remarks on this clone: Additional DNA sequences in this sample encode the identical CDR3. The rearrangement uses TRBV7-9 and TRBJ1-5; D call uncertain. This CDR3 is 12 amino acids long. With 6 bases removed from V and 1 base from J, the gap between germline ends came to 4 bases. Germline V gives CDR1 SEHNR, CDR2 FQNEAQ (reference sequence). The CDR3 spells CASSLSNQPQHF. Here the CDR3 DNA reads TGTGCCAGCAGTCTCAGCAATCAGCCCCAGCATTTT.

This clone occurred once. The identical CDR3 is also encoded by other nucleotide sequences in the sample. V gene TRBV12-3 or TRBV12-4 combines with J gene TRBJ1-2; a possible D gene is TRBD1 (5 bases). The CDR3 length is 12 residues. Trimming removed 5 bases at V and 1 base at J, with 5 bases between. In DNA form, the CDR3 reads TGTGCCAGCAGTAGGGGTAACTATGGCTACACCTTC. It yields the protein CASSRGNYGYTF.

The chain links TRBV7-9 to TRBJ1-1, with D possibly matching TRBD1 (5 bases). Germline assignment: CDR1 SEHNR and CDR2 FQNEAQ (reference sequence). The CDR3 has 13 residues. Trimming removed 5 bases at V and 8 bases at J, with 15 bases between. The CDR3 bases are TGTGCCAGCAGCCCGGGGGGGGTTTGGGAAGCTTTCTTT. Its translation: CASSPGGVWEAFF.

This clone occurred once. The V call is TRBV5-1, the J call TRBJ1-1; 7 nucleotides align to TRBD1. Germline CDR1 SGHRS, CDR2 YFSETQ. V trimming: 1 base; J trimming: 3 bases; junction bases outside the gene matches: 6. This CDR3 spans 15 amino acids. CDR3 amino acids: CASSLRGRGYTEAFF. In nucleotides, the CDR3 is TGCGCCAGCAGCTTGAGGGGCAGGGGGTACACTGAAGCTTTCTTT.

The CDR3 nucleotides read TGTGCCAGCAGCACCCCGGAGACCCAGTACTTC. It yields the protein CASSTPETQYF. The chain joins TRBV12-3 or TRBV12-4 to TRBJ2-5; D is ambiguous. The ends were cut back, 6 bases at V and 5 bases at J, with 7 bases in the middle. CDR3 length: 11 amino acids.

The chain joins TRBV3-1 (or the pseudogene TRBV3-2) to TRBJ2-2; D is uncertain. The germline V gene has CDR1 LGHDT and CDR2 YNNKEL (reference sequence). CDR3 length equals 15 residues. The V and J ends lost 4 bases and 7 bases respectively, with 16 bases between them. CDR3 nucleotides: TGTGCCAGCAGCCTTTCTCCCTTCCCCCACGGGGAGCTGTTTTTT. The encoded protein is CASSLSPFPHGELFF.

The chain combines TRBV12-1 with TRBJ1-1. TRBV12-1 is deemed a pseudogene. The CDR3 runs 13 residues. This CDR3 reads CASTFPQHTEAFF. The CDR3 DNA sequence: TGTGCCAGCACCTTCCCCCAGCACACTGAAGCTTTCTTT.

The chain joins TRBV19 to TRBJ2-3, with D possibly being TRBD2 (6 bases). There are 14 residues in the CDR3. Per germline, CDR1 LNHDA and CDR2 SQIVND (reference sequence). The V end lost 1 base, the J end lost 2 bases, and 7 bases lay between the germline ends. This CDR3 is CASSIAGVTDTQYF. The CDR3 bases are TGTGCCAGTAGTATAGCGGGGGTCACAGATACGCAGTATTTT.

V gene TRBV24-1 combines with J gene TRBJ2-3, with D tentatively TRBD2 (6 bases). Germline loops: CDR1 KGHDR, CDR2 SFDVKD. CDR3 length: 14 amino acids. Trimming left V 5 bases short and J 4 bases short, with 12 bases between. The CDR3 protein is CATSVGWGADTQYF. The CDR3 DNA reads as TGTGCCACCAGTGTGGGATGGGGGGCAGATACGCAGTATTTT.

Written as DNA, the CDR3 is TGTGCCAGCAGTCTAAACGGGTACGAGCAGTACTTC. Its translation: CASSLNGYEQYF. This sequence joins TRBV2 and TRBJ2-7; no clear D. The CDR3 runs to 12 residues. V dropped 5 bases and J dropped 4 bases, with 9 bases sitting between them. Germline assignment: CDR1 SNHLY and CDR2 FYNNEI.

V and J are TRBV18 and TRBJ2-7, with no clear D. V was clipped by 5 bases and J by 2 bases, with 4 bases between them. Germline lookup yields CDR1 KGHSH and CDR2 LQKENI. CDR3 length: 11 amino acids. CDR3 residues: CASSNTYEQYF. DNA for the CDR3: TGTGCCAGCTCAAACACCTACGAGCAGTACTTC.

The J gene is TRBJ1-2, the V gene TRBV2, with TRBD1 identical over 7 bases. CDR1 and CDR2 from the germline V gene are SNHLY and FYNNEI. This CDR3 comprises 14 residues. Unmatched junction bases numbered 9, after V lost 3 bases and J lost 8 bases. The CDR3 loop reads CASSDRGFLSGYTF. In DNA, the CDR3 is TGTGCCAGCAGTGACAGGGGGTTTTTATCCGGCTACACCTTC. Based on the CDR3 plus reference TRBV2 and TRBJ1-2, the full variable domain is EPEVTQTPSHQVTQMGQEVILRCVPISNHLYFYWYRQILGQKVEFLVSFYNNEISEKSEIFDDQFSVERPDGSNFTLKIRSTKLEDSAMYFCASSDRGFLSGYTFGSGTRLTVV.

The chain joins TRBV9 to TRBJ2-1; no definite D call. From germline, CDR1 is SGDLS and CDR2 YYNGEE. CDR3 length: 13 amino acids. The V end lost 0 bases, the J end lost 7 bases, and 8 bases lay between the germline ends. The CDR3 is CASSVGRINEQFF. CDR3 bases: TGTGCCAGCAGCGTAGGGAGAATAAATGAGCAGTTCTTC. The variable domain in full, completed from reference TRBV9 and TRBJ2-1, reads DSGVTQTPKHLITATGQRVTLRCSPRSGDLSVYWYQQSLDQGLQFLIQYYNGEERAKGNILERFSAQQFPDLHSELNLSSLELGDSALYFCASSVGRINEQFFGPGTRLTVL.

The rearrangement uses TRBV5-4 and TRBJ2-5, with D uncertain. The V gene lost 4 bases and the J gene lost 5 bases, with 9 bases spanning the gap. This CDR3 contains 12 residues. Germline V CDR1 and CDR2: SGHNT, YYREEE (reference sequence). DNA of the CDR3: TGTGCCAGCAGCCTGTTGGGGGAGACCCAGTACTTC. This sequence encodes CASSLLGETQYF.

This chain connects TRBV27 to TRBJ2-7, with D perhaps TRBD2 (5 bases). Trimming stripped 5 bases from V and 4 bases from J, with 15 bases between. The CDR3 contains 14 residues. CDR1 and CDR2 (germline): MNHEY, SMNVEV (reference sequence). The CDR3 is CASSPMGSGYEQYF. The CDR3 DNA follows: TGTGCCAGCAGTCCCATGGGGTCGGGGTACGAGCAGTACTTC.

The count of this clone is one. CDR3 region: CASKLLAGIRAEQFF. The CDR3 region has the DNA TGTGCCAGCAAACTACTAGCGGGGATAAGAGCTGAGCAGTTCTTC. The chain carries TRBV2 and TRBJ2-1; the match to TRBD2 covers 10 bases. In germline, CDR1 is SNHLY, CDR2 FYNNEI. Unmatched junction bases numbered 12, after V lost 7 bases and J lost 9 bases. The CDR3 totals 15 residues.

V is TRBV7-2 and J is TRBJ1-6, with a tentative D call TRBD1 (5 bases). The CDR3 is 16 amino acids. Germline V lookup: CDR1 SGHTA, CDR2 FQGNSA. V dropped 3 bases and J dropped 3 bases, with 12 bases sitting between them. The CDR3 is CASSLEGSIYNSPLHF. Here the CDR3 DNA reads TGTGCCAGCAGCTTGGAGGGGTCCATCTATAATTCACCCCTCCACTTT.

The V call is TRBV5-6, the J call TRBJ2-7; D may be TRBD1 (6 bases). Trimming left V 2 bases short and J 2 bases short, with 20 bases between. The germline gives CDR1 SGHDT, CDR2 YYEEEE. The CDR3 is made up of 17 amino acids. In DNA form, the CDR3 reads TGTGCCAGCAGCTTTCGTCGGTTGAGGACAGTACCCTACGAGCAGTACTTC. Translation: CASSFRRLRTVPYEQYF.

This chain joins TRBV5-1 and TRBJ2-3; maybe TRBD2 (7 bases). Trimming took 5 bases from V and 0 from J, leaving 13 bases between them. In germline, CDR1 is SGHRS, CDR2 YFSETQ. This CDR3 has 15 amino acids. The CDR3 region has the DNA TGCGCCAGCAGAAGGGGGGGGCTTAGCACAGATACGCAGTATTTT. Translation gives CASRRGGLSTDTQYF.

The chain carries TRBV9 and TRBJ1-4; D is uncertain. V was pared by 1 base and J by 8 bases, with 6 bases between. CDR3 length: 12 amino acids. CDR1 is SGDLS and CDR2 is YYNGEE in the germline V gene. The CDR3 protein is CASSVSNEKLFF. The DNA of the CDR3 is TGTGCCAGCAGCGTATCGAACGAAAAACTGTTTTTT.

The V gene is TRBV24-1, the J gene TRBJ1-2; 8 bases agree with TRBD1. This CDR3 region has 16 residues. The V gene's germline CDR1 is KGHDR and CDR2 SFDVKD. V was pared by 6 bases and J by 6 bases, with 14 bases of the junction left unmatched. The CDR3: CATSRARGQYTDGYTF. The CDR3 region has the DNA TGTGCCACCAGTCGGGCCAGGGGGCAGTATACGGATGGCTACACCTTC.

The V gene is TRBV6-6, the J gene TRBJ1-1, with D uncertain. V was clipped by 2 bases and J by 11 bases, with 12 bases between them. The V gene's germline CDR1 is MNHNY and CDR2 SVGAGI (reference sequence). There are 12 residues in the CDR3. CDR3 DNA sequence: TGTGCCAGCAGTTACCCTCTGAATCCGGCTTTCTTT. This codes for CASSYPLNPAFF.